This entry describes one T cell receptor beta chain. Its antigen is not known. The entry originates in a study of cytomegalovirus exposure and HLA in healthy donors. The CDR3 sequence is 13 residues long. The germline V and J ends were trimmed by 5 bases and 2 bases, with 11 bases remaining between them. Germline values: CDR1 SGHNT, CDR2 YYREEE (reference sequence). PCR primers comprised 60 Vbeta and 13 Jbeta primers. Produced via immunoSEQ multiplex PCR; TCRdb's table is partial and in-frame only. The sample lists around 88,000 clones; over 65% were seen once. Study-level findings and limits: Later analysis identified about 18,000 TCR beta sequences associated with HLA alleles, using a false discovery rate threshold of 0.05. Previous analysis showed most TCR beta V segments were productive about 87% or about 30% of the time.

While unrecorded immune exposures were likely, the donors were nominally healthy when sampled. The rearrangement joins TRBV5-4 to TRBJ2-7; D is possibly TRBD2 (6 bases). Sequencing was performed on PBMCs. The sequence derives from a male donor in good health and CMV-seronegative. The CDR3: CASRSGLAYEQYF. The CDR3 DNA reads as TGTGCCAGCAGGTCGGGACTCGCCTACGAGCAGTACTTC.